Listed here are 32 T cell receptor beta chains from one sample, sequenced in a study of T cells in Graves' hyperthyroidism and ophthalmopathy. RNA transcripts were the template for amplifying TCR beta CDR3 regions. RT-PCR in the first round (using the HTBI primer set) targeted the TCR CDR3. TCRdb independently ran MiXCR on the multiplex PCR reads; one entry per CDR3 protein. The sample holds hundreds of thousands of distinct CDR3 sequences, approximately 14% seen once. The source material was blood. These receptors all stem from a woman aged 18-30 years with Graves' hyperthyroidism.

This sequence joins TRBV29-1 and TRBJ2-1, with TRBD2 identical over 13 bases. The V gene's germline CDR1 is SQVTM and CDR2 ANQGSEA. The CDR3 runs 16 residues. V shed 6 bases and J 9 bases; nucleotides not matched to a gene: 14. The CDR3 spells CSVLPQTSGRLGEQFF. The DNA of the CDR3 is TGCAGCGTCCTACCCCAGACTAGCGGGAGGCTGGGTGAGCAGTTCTTC.

This clonotype was detected ten times or more. The V gene is TRBV13, the J gene TRBJ1-1; D is unresolved. V lost 1 base and J 0 bases, leaving 9 bases between the germline ends. The length of the CDR3 is 15 residues. The germline V gene encodes CDR1 PRHDT and CDR2 FYEKMQ (reference sequence). CDR3 loop: CASSLVAVMNTEAFF. For the CDR3, the DNA is TGTGCCAGCAGCTTAGTGGCAGTGATGAACACTGAAGCTTTCTTT.

This clonotype was counted ten times or more. The V call is TRBV12-3 or TRBV12-4, the J call TRBJ1-5; D remains ambiguous. This CDR3 is built from 17 residues. V was trimmed by 4 bases and J by 0 bases, leaving 16 bases between them. The CDR3 DNA is TGTGCCAGCAGTTGGAGCAGGCCAACCTATAGCAATCAGCCCCAGCATTTT. Encoded protein: CASSWSRPTYSNQPQHF.

This clonotype has ten or more counts. This chain uses TRBV11-1 with TRBJ2-1; 12 positions agree with TRBD2. Germline CDR1 and CDR2: SGHAT and FQDESV (reference sequence). The CDR3 consists of 17 residues. With 3 bases clipped from V and 2 bases from J, the junction kept 5 bases outside the gene matches. The CDR3 is CASSFQTSGGPYNEQFF. In DNA, the CDR3 is TGTGCCAGCAGCTTCCAGACTAGCGGGGGACCCTACAATGAGCAGTTCTTC. The entire variable domain, with the rest obtained from reference TRBV11-1 and TRBJ2-1, is as follows: EAEVAQSPRYKITEKSQAVAFWCDPISGHATLYWYRQILGQGPELLVQFQDESVVDDSQLPKDRFSAERLKGVDSTLKIQPAELGDSAMYLCASSFQTSGGPYNEQFFGPGTRLTVL.

This chain links TRBV16 with TRBJ2-1; maybe TRBD1 (6 bases). The V end lost 0 bases, the J end lost 10 bases, and 10 bases lay between the germline ends. Germline CDR1 and CDR2: KGHSY and FQNENV. The CDR3 has 13 residues. The CDR3 nucleotides read TGTGCCAGCAGCCAATCTGACAGGCCCGAGCAGTTCTTC. Protein: CASSQSDRPEQFF.

The CDR3 DNA sequence: TGTGCCAGCAGTTACCCCCCACTAGCGGGAGTATATACGCAGTATTTT. Its translation is CASSYPPLAGVYTQYF. This chain uses TRBV6-2 or TRBV6-3 with TRBJ2-3; 11 bases agree with TRBD2. The CDR3 extends over 16 amino acids. The V gene end was trimmed by 2 bases and the J gene end by 7 bases; junction bases not matched to a gene: 8. Germline CDR1 and CDR2: MNHEY and SVGEGT.

In this sample, this clonotype turned up many times. The chain is built from TRBV3-1 and TRBJ2-7; D call uncertain. CDR3 length equals 13 residues. Germline V gives CDR1 LGHDT, CDR2 YNNKEL (reference sequence). Deletions cut 5 bases from V and 3 bases from J, with 11 bases between. CDR3 in DNA: TGTGCCAGCAGCGTTTTCGGCGACTACGAGCAGTACTTC. Its protein product is CASSVFGDYEQYF.

This clonotype was observed many times. This chain uses TRBV28 with TRBJ2-7; 10 nucleotides agree with TRBD1. CDR1 and CDR2 (germline): MDHEN, SYDVKM. The CDR3 contains 14 residues. Trimming removed 6 bases from V and 5 bases from J; junction bases left unmatched: 7. The CDR3 sequence: CASRIDRGLNEQYF. In nucleotides, the CDR3 is TGTGCCAGCAGGATCGACAGGGGGCTCAACGAGCAGTACTTC.

This clonotype was recorded many times. This chain connects TRBV11-2 to TRBJ2-3; 7 bases line up with TRBD1. Germline V CDR1 and CDR2: SGHAT, FQNNGV. There are 13 residues in the CDR3. V lost 4 bases, J lost 5 bases, and 3 bases stayed unmatched. Here the CDR3 DNA reads TGTGCCAGCAGCTCAGCAGGGGGAGATACGCAGTATTTT. This gives the protein CASSSAGGDTQYF.

The table lists this clonotype with many counts. This sequence joins TRBV18 and TRBJ2-3, with no clear D. Trimming took 4 bases from V and 3 from J, leaving 14 bases between them. Germline CDR1 and CDR2: KGHSH and LQKENI. The CDR3 is 15 amino acids. This chain's CDR3 is CASSRLPTNTDTQYF. The CDR3 region has the DNA TGTGCCAGCTCACGGTTGCCAACCAATACAGATACGCAGTATTTT. The full variable domain, completed using reference TRBV18 and TRBJ2-3, is NAGVMQNPRHLVRRRGQEARLRCSPMKGHSHVYWYRQLPEEGLKFMVYLQKENIIDESGMPKERFSAEFPKEGPSILRIQQVVRGDSAAYFCASSRLPTNTDTQYFGPGTRLTVL.

In this sample, this clonotype turned up many times. This sequence joins TRBV2 and TRBJ1-5; no firm D call. Between the trimmed V and J ends, which lost 8 bases and 6 bases, there was a span of 14 bases. The CDR3 sequence is 13 residues long. Germline CDR1 reads SNHLY; CDR2 reads FYNNEI. In nucleotides, the CDR3 is TGTGCCAGCCTCAGCGATCTTAGTCAGCCCCAGCATTTT. It encodes CASLSDLSQPQHF.

The chain is built from TRBV10-3 and TRBJ2-3, with 7 bases lining up with TRBD2. Germline V gives CDR1 ENHRY, CDR2 SYGVKD. This CDR3 region has 16 residues. V trimming: 3 bases; J trimming: 1 base; junction bases outside the gene matches: 7. The CDR3 nucleotides are TGTGCCATCAGTGAATTGCGGGAGTGGGGCACAGATACGCAGTATTTT. Protein product: CAISELREWGTDTQYF.

This clonotype was detected many times. This chain uses TRBV24-1 with TRBJ1-4; no clear D gene. The V end was cut by 2 bases, the J end by 8 bases, with 14 bases between. Germline CDR1 is KGHDR and CDR2 is SFDVKD. The CDR3 is 15 residues long. For the CDR3, the DNA is TGTGCCACCAGTGATTCCAAGAGGGCGGACGAAAAACTGTTTTTT. Translated, it gives CATSDSKRADEKLFF.

This clonotype was seen many times. The V gene is TRBV4-3, the J gene TRBJ2-2; the D gene is possibly TRBD2 (6 bases). The CDR3 sequence is 14 residues long. Germline V gives CDR1 LGHNA, CDR2 YSLEER. V was trimmed by 3 bases and J by 8 bases, leaving 13 bases between them. The CDR3 reads CASSQDYRTGELFF. CDR3 in DNA: TGCGCCAGCAGCCAGGACTATAGAACAGGGGAGCTGTTTTTT.

This clonotype was picked up many times. J is TRBJ2-2 and V is TRBV20-1; D call uncertain. The germline V gene encodes CDR1 DFQATT and CDR2 SNEGSKA (reference sequence). The CDR3 totals 15 residues. Trimming took off 4 bases at V and 2 bases at J, with 14 bases between the two ends. The CDR3, as DNA: TGCAGTGCTAAGGGTCTACTCCCAAACACCGGGGAGCTGTTTTTT. Its translation: CSAKGLLPNTGELFF.

This clonotype has ten or more counts. V usage is TRBV28 and J usage is TRBJ2-7, with 11 nucleotides matching TRBD1. Germline V gene sequence: CDR1 MDHEN, CDR2 SYDVKM. Unmatched junction bases numbered 2, after V lost 7 bases and J lost 6 bases. The length of the CDR3 is 12 residues. In DNA form, the CDR3 reads TGTGCCAGCATGGACAGGGGGCTCGAGCAGTACTTC. This encodes CASMDRGLEQYF.

In this sample, this clonotype turned up many times. The rearrangement joins TRBV12-3 or TRBV12-4 to TRBJ1-3, with 9 bases matching TRBD1. The ends lost 5 bases at V and 0 bases at J; junction bases unmatched: 8. The CDR3 length is 17 residues. The CDR3 nucleotides are TGTGCCAGCAGTACCTACGGACAGGGGAGCTCTGGAAACACCATATATTTT. Translating gives CASSTYGQGSSGNTIYF.

J is TRBJ2-3 and V is TRBV20-1; weak D call: TRBD1 (5 bases). The CDR3 covers 12 residues. Deletions cut 4 bases from V and 8 bases from J, with 13 bases between. Germline lookup yields CDR1 DFQATT and CDR2 SNEGSKA (reference sequence). CDR3 nucleotide sequence: TGCAGTGCTACGGGTACTCAGGGTACGCAGTATTTT. Translated: CSATGTQGTQYF.

This clonotype was recorded a few times. The genes are TRBV28 and TRBJ1-1, with unresolved D. The V gene lost 5 bases and the J gene lost 0 bases, with 10 bases spanning the gap. The CDR3 is made up of 14 amino acids. Germline lookup yields CDR1 MDHEN and CDR2 SYDVKM. CDR3: CASSPFVLNTEAFF. In DNA, the CDR3 is TGTGCCAGCAGTCCCTTCGTTTTGAACACTGAAGCTTTCTTT. Based on the CDR3 plus reference TRBV28 and TRBJ1-1, the full variable domain is DVKVTQSSRYLVKRTGEKVFLECVQDMDHENMFWYRQDPGLGLRLIYFSYDVKMKEKGDIPEGYSVSREKKERFSLILESASTNQTSMYLCASSPFVLNTEAFFGQGTRLTVV.

This clonotype was seen a handful of times. The CDR3 region is CATSDPPRAEAFF. DNA of the CDR3: TGTGCCACCAGTGACCCCCCTCGGGCTGAAGCTTTCTTT. The J gene is TRBJ1-1, the V gene TRBV24-1, with D unclear. CDR3 size: 13 residues. Germline CDR1 is KGHDR and CDR2 is SFDVKD. Trimming took 4 bases from V and 6 from J, leaving 11 bases between them.

There are a few counts of this clonotype. The rearrangement uses TRBV20-1 and TRBJ1-2; TRBD1 might be the D (5 bases). The V end was cut by 3 bases, the J end by 8 bases, with 19 bases between. The length of the CDR3 is 14 residues. CDR1 and CDR2 from the germline V gene are DFQATT and SNEGSKA (reference sequence). CDR3 sequence (DNA): TGCAGTGCTAGTCCAGGGAGCCCGGGAAGCGGCTACACCTTC. This codes for CSASPGSPGSGYTF.

In its sample, this clonotype was seen many times. The chain carries TRBV2 and TRBJ2-2; D may match TRBD1 or TRBD2 (6 bases each). Trimming removed 8 bases at V and 2 bases at J, with 12 bases between. Germline values: CDR1 SNHLY, CDR2 FYNNEI. The CDR3 is 14 amino acids. In DNA, the CDR3 is TGTGCCAGCGACAGGACTAAAAACACCGGGGAGCTGTTTTTT. Translating it yields CASDRTKNTGELFF.

This clonotype was counted at least ten times. This chain connects TRBV7-9 to TRBJ2-5; 7 nucleotides align to TRBD2. Germline V gives CDR1 SEHNR, CDR2 FQNEAQ (reference sequence). The V and J ends lost 4 bases and 2 bases, in that order; junction bases with no gene match: 13. The CDR3 extends over 17 amino acids. CDR3 loop: CASSSSARGRPQETQYF. CDR3 coding DNA: TGTGCCAGCAGCTCTTCGGCTCGCGGGAGACCTCAAGAGACCCAGTACTTC.

The table lists this clonotype with many counts. V gene TRBV6-2 or TRBV6-3 combines with J gene TRBJ1-5; TRBD1 agrees at 7 bases. The CDR3 is made up of 19 amino acids. J gave up 1 base and V 5 bases, and 17 bases lay outside the gene matches. CDR1 is MNHEY and CDR2 is SVGEGT in the germline V gene. DNA for the CDR3: TGTGCCAGCAGTAACAGCTATACGGACAGGAGACGAAGCAATCAGCCCCAGCATTTT. It codes for CASSNSYTDRRRSNQPQHF.

The chain recombines TRBV19 with TRBJ2-2; tentatively, D is TRBD2 (6 bases). The V gene's germline CDR1 is LNHDA and CDR2 SQIVND (reference sequence). Trimming stripped 6 bases from V and 6 bases from J, with 17 bases between. The CDR3 extends over 15 amino acids. The CDR3 region has the DNA TGTGCCAGTAGAGGACTGGCGGGGCGGGCCGGGGAGCTGTTTTTT. It yields the protein CASRGLAGRAGELFF.

The chain carries TRBV5-1 and TRBJ1-4, with a weak D call TRBD1 (5 bases). The V gene lost 0 bases and the J gene lost 8 bases, with 17 bases spanning the gap. The CDR3 totals 16 residues. Germline V lookup: CDR1 SGHRS, CDR2 YFSETQ. CDR3 DNA sequence: TGCGCCAGCAGCTTGGACAGGCGGCATTTGGAGGAAAAACTGTTTTTT. It is translated as CASSLDRRHLEEKLFF.

This clonotype was seen repeatedly, ten times or more. The rearrangement links TRBV12-3 or TRBV12-4 to TRBJ1-2; D is unresolved. CDR3 length: 12 amino acids. Trimming stripped 4 bases from V and 1 base from J, with 4 bases between. The CDR3 DNA reads TGTGCCAGCAGTTGGATTAACTATGGCTACACCTTC. Protein sequence: CASSWINYGYTF.

This clonotype showed up many times. V is TRBV2 and J is TRBJ2-3; 12 positions agree with TRBD2. This CDR3 comprises 16 residues. Germline values: CDR1 SNHLY, CDR2 FYNNEI. Trimming took 6 bases from V and 4 from J; bases not matched to a gene: 8. CDR3 loop: CASSPGLAGRADTQYF. In nucleotides, the CDR3 is TGTGCCAGCAGCCCGGGACTAGCGGGCAGGGCAGATACGCAGTATTTT.

The chain has TRBV6-6 and TRBJ2-3, with a tentative D call TRBD2 (6 bases). The ends were cut back, 0 bases at V and 4 bases at J, with 14 bases in the middle. The CDR3 is made up of 16 amino acids. Germline V gene lookup returns CDR1 MNHNY and CDR2 SVGAGI (reference sequence). CDR3 nucleotides: TGTGCCAGCAGTTACTCAGGAGGGGAAACTTCAGATACGCAGTATTTT. Translating gives CASSYSGGETSDTQYF.

This clonotype turned up a few times. In nucleotides, the CDR3 is TGTGCCTGGAGTGTAAGGACGGCAGACTATAGCAATCAGCCCCAGCATTTT. This codes for CAWSVRTADYSNQPQHF. This chain joins TRBV30 and TRBJ1-5; D gene unclear. V was clipped by 0 bases and J by 0 bases, with 15 bases between them. The CDR3 spans 17 residues. The germline gives CDR1 GTSNPN, CDR2 SVGIG (reference sequence).

This rearrangement joins TRBV28 to TRBJ1-2; D may be TRBD1 (5 bases). Germline V gene sequence: CDR1 MDHEN, CDR2 SYDVKM. This CDR3 is built from 14 residues. V was shortened by 3 bases and J by 6 bases, with 14 bases between the two germline ends. The CDR3 sequence is CASSFEGSRDGYTF. In DNA form, the CDR3 reads TGTGCCAGCAGTTTTGAGGGGAGCCGGGATGGCTACACCTTC.

This clonotype came up many times. The rearrangement links TRBV28 to TRBJ2-7; 7 bases match TRBD2. The V gene end was trimmed by 6 bases and the J gene end by 3 bases; junction bases not matched to a gene: 8. This CDR3 region has 14 residues. Germline V gene lookup returns CDR1 MDHEN and CDR2 SYDVKM. The CDR3 sequence is CASSQGLVVYEQYF. The CDR3 coding sequence is TGTGCCAGCAGCCAAGGACTAGTTGTCTACGAGCAGTACTTC.